The 2 T cell receptor beta chains reported below all come from one sample, sequenced in a study of shared clonotypes between healthy human individuals (dated by TCRdb to the early 2020s). Library preparation used the immunoSEQ multiplex PCR assay. TCRdb stores this immuneACCESS table with in-frame sequences only. Part of the clones is absent; in the studies checked, under half of the shortfall reflects unresolved V genes, and no reason is known for the rest. A total of a few million clones appear in this sample, approximately 93% of them only once. 0.39% of the sample goes to the ten largest clones. Sequencing used naive CD4+ T cells from PBMCs. What the cell subset or site label conveys for this sample: CD45RA+ positively selected. Receptors were obtained from a man younger than 35 in good health. Some clones in this sample may be carry-over from other donors' samples.

The rearrangement uses TRBV2 and TRBJ2-1, with 10 nucleotides matching TRBD2. The CDR3 is 14 amino acids. In germline, CDR1 is SNHLY, CDR2 FYNNEI. V lost 6 bases and J lost 7; bases outside the gene matches: 6. The DNA of the CDR3 is TGTGCCAGCAGGGAGACTAGCGGGTCTAATGAGCAGTTCTTC. Translation gives CASRETSGSNEQFF.

The chain uses TRBV19 and TRBJ1-1, with D maybe TRBD1 (5 bases). Trimming took off 7 bases at V and 6 bases at J, with 15 bases between the two ends. CDR1 and CDR2 from the germline V gene are LNHDA and SQIVND (reference sequence). There are 13 residues in the CDR3. The CDR3 region has the DNA TGTGCCAGTAAAGGGCAGGGAGGCGCTGAAGCTTTCTTT. Its translation is CASKGQGGAEAFF.